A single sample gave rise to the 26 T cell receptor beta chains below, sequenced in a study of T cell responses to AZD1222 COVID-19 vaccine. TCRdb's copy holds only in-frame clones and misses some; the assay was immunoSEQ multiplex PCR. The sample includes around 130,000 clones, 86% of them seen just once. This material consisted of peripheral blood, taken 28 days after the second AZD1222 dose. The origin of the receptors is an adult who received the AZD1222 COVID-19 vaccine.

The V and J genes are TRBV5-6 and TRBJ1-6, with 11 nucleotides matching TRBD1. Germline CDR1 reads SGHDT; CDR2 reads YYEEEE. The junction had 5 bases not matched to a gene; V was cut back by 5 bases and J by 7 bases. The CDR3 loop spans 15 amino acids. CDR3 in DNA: TGTGCCAGCAGGGCTGGACAGGGGGCAAATTCACCCCTCCACTTT. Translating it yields CASRAGQGANSPLHF.

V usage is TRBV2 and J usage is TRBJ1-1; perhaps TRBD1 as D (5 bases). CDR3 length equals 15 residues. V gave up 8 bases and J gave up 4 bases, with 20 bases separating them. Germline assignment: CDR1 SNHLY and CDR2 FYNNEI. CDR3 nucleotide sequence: TGTGCCAGCCGCCCCACCTCAGGGACGGCCACTGAAGCTTTCTTT. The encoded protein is CASRPTSGTATEAFF. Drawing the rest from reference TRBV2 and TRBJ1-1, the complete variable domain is EPEVTQTPSHQVTQMGQEVILRCVPISNHLYFYWYRQILGQKVEFLVSFYNNEISEKSEIFDDQFSVERPDGSNFTLKIRSTKLEDSAMYFCASRPTSGTATEAFFGQGTRLTVV.

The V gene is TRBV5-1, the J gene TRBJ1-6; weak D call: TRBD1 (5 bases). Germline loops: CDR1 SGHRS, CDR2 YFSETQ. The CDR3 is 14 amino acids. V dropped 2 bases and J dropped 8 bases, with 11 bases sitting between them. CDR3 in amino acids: CASSLRDSDSPLHF. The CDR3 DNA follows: TGCGCCAGCAGCTTACGGGACTCCGATTCACCCCTCCACTTT. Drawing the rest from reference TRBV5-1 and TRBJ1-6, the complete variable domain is KAGVTQTPRYLIKTRGQQVTLSCSPISGHRSVSWYQQTPGQGLQFLFEYFSETQRNKGNFPGRFSGRQFSNSRSEMNVSTLELGDSALYLCASSLRDSDSPLHFGNGTRLTVT.

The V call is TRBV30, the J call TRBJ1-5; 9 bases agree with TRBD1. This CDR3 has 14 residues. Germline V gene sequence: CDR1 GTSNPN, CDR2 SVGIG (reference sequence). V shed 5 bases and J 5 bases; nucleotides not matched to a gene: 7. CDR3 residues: CAWSVGQGYQPQHF. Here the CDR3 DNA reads TGTGCCTGGTCCGTGGGACAGGGTTATCAGCCCCAGCATTTT.

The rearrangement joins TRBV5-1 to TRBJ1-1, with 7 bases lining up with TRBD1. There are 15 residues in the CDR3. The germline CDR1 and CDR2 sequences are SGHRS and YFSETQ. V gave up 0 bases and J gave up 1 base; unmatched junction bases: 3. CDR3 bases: TGCGCCAGCAGCTTGGGGGACAGAGAGAACACTGAAGCTTTCTTT. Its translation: CASSLGDRENTEAFF.

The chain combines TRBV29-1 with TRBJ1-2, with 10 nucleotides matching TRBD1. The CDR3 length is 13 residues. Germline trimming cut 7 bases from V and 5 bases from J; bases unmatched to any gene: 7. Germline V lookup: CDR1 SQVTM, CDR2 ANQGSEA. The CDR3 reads CSARQGASYGYTF. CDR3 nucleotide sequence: TGCAGCGCCCGACAGGGGGCGAGTTATGGCTACACCTTC.

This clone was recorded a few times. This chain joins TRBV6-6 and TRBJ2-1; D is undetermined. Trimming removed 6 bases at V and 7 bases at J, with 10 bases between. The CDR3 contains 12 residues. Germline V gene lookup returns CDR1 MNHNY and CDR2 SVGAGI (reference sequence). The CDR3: CASSWQVNEQFF. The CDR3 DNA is TGTGCCAGCAGCTGGCAGGTTAATGAGCAGTTCTTC.

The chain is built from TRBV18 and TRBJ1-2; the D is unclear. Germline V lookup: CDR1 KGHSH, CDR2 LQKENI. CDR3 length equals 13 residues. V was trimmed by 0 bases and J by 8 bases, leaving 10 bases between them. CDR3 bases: TGTGCCAGCTCACCACCGCGTCTTGGCGGCTACACCTTC. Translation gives CASSPPRLGGYTF.

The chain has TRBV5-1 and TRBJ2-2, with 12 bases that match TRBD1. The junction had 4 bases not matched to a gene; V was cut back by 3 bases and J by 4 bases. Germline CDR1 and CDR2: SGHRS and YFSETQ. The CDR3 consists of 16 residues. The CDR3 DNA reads TGCGCCAGCAGCTCGGGACAGGGGGCGCCCACCGGGGAGCTGTTTTTT. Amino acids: CASSSGQGAPTGELFF.

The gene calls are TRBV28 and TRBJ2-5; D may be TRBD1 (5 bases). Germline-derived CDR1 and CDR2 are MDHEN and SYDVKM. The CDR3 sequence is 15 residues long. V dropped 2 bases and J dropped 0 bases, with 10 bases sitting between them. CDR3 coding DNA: TGTGCCAGCAGTTTAAGGACAAAGTACCAAGAGACCCAGTACTTC. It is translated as CASSLRTKYQETQYF.

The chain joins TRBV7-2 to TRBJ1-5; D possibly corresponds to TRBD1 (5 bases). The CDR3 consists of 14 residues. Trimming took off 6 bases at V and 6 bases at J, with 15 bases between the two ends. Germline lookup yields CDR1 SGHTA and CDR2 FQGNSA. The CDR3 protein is CASRHDSGPQPQHF. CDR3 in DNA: TGTGCCAGCAGGCACGACTCGGGACCTCAGCCCCAGCATTTT. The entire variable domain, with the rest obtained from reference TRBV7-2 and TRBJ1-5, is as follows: GAGVSQSPSNKVTEKGKDVELRCDPISGHTALYWYRQSLGQGLEFLIYFQGNSAPDKSGLPSDRFSAERTGGSVSTLTIQRTQQEDSAVYLCASRHDSGPQPQHFGDGTRLSIL.

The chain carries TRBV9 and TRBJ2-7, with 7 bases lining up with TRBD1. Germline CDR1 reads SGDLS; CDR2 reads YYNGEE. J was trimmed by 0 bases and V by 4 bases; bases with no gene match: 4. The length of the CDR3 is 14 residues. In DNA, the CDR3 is TGTGCCAGCAGCCCCCGGACAGGCTCCTACGAGCAGTACTTC. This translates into CASSPRTGSYEQYF.

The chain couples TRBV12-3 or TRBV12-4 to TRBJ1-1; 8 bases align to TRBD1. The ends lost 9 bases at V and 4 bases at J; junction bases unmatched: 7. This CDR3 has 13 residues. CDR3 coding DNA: TGTGCCAGTTTCAGGGGGCCAGGCACTGAAGCTTTCTTT. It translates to CASFRGPGTEAFF.

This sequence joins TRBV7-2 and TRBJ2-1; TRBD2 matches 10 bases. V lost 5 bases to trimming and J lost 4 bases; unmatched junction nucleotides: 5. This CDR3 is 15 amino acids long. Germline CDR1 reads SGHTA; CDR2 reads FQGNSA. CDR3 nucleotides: TGTGCCAGCAGCGCCAGCGGGGGGGCGTACAATGAGCAGTTCTTC. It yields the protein CASSASGGAYNEQFF.

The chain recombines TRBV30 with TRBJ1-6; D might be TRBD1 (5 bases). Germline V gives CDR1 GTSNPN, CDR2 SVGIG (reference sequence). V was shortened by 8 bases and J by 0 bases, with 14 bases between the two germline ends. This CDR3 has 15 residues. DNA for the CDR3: TGTGCCACGGGGCAGTTGAGCTCCTATAATTCACCCCTCCACTTT. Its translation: CATGQLSSYNSPLHF. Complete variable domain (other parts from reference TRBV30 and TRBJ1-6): SQTIHQWPATLVQPVGSPLSLECTVEGTSNPNLYWYRQAAGRGLQLLFYSVGIGQISSEVPQNLSASRPQDRQFILSSKKLLLSDSGFYLCATGQLSSYNSPLHFGNGTRLTVT.

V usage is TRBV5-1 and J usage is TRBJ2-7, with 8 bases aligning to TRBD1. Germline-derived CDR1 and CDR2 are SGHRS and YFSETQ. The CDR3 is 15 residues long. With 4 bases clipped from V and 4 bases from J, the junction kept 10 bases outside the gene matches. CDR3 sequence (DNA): TGCGCCAGCAGCCCTAAAGCAGGGGGCCCATACGAGCAGTACTTC. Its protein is CASSPKAGGPYEQYF.

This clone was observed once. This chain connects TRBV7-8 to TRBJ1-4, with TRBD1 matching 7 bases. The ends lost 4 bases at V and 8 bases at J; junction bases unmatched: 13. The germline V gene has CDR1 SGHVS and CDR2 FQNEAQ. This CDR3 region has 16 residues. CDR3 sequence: CASSSDRDDGEEKLFF. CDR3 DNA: TGTGCCAGCAGCTCCGACAGGGACGACGGAGAGGAAAAACTGTTTTTT.

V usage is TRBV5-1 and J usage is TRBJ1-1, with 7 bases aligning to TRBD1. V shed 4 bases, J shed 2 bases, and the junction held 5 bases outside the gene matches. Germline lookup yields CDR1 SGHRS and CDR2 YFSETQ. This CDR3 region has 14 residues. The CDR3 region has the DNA TGCGCCAGCAGCCCCGGGACAGTAAACACTGAAGCTTTCTTT. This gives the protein CASSPGTVNTEAFF.

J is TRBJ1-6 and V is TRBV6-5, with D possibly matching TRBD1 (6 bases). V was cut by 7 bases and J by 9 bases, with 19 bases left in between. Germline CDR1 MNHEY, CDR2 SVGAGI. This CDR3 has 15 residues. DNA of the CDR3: TGTGCCAGCACCTTAGCCGTAGCAGGGGCTTCACCCCTCCACTTT. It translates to CASTLAVAGASPLHF.

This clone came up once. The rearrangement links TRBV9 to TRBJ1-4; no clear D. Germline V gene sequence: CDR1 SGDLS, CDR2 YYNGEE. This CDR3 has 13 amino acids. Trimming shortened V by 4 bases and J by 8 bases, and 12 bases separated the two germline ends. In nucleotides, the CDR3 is TGTGCCAGCAGCAGGGCAGAGAAGGAAAAACTGTTTTTT. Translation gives CASSRAEKEKLFF.

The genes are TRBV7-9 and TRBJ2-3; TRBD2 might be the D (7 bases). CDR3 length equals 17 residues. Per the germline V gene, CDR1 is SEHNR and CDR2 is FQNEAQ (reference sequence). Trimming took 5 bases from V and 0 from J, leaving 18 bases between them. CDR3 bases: TGTGCCAGCAGCCGGGGGGCGGCACTAATTAGCACAGATACGCAGTATTTT. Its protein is CASSRGAALISTDTQYF.

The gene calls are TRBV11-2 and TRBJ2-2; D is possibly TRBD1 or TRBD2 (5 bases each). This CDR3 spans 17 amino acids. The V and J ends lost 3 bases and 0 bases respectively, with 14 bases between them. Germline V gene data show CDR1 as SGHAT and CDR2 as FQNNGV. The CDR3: CASSFFRGVANTGELFF. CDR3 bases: TGTGCCAGCAGCTTCTTCCGAGGGGTTGCGAACACCGGGGAGCTGTTTTTT.

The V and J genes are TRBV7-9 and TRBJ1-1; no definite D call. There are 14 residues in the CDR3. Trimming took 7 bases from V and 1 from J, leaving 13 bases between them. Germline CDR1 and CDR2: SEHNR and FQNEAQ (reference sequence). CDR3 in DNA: TGTGCCAGCAACCCCCGGACGGCGAACACTGAAGCTTTCTTT. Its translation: CASNPRTANTEAFF.

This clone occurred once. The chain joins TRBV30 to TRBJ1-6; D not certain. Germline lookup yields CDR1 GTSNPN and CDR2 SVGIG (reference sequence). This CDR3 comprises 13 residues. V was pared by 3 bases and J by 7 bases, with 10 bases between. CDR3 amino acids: CAWRAMANSPLHF. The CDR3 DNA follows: TGTGCCTGGAGGGCGATGGCAAATTCACCCCTCCACTTT.

CDR3 amino acids: CASSYWAGGTDTQYF. DNA of the CDR3: TGTGCCAGCAGTTACTGGGCGGGGGGCACAGATACGCAGTATTTT. This rearrangement joins TRBV6-5 to TRBJ2-3, with 7 positions matching TRBD2. V lost 1 base, J lost 1 base, and 2 bases stayed unmatched. The CDR3 contains 15 residues. Per germline, CDR1 MNHEY and CDR2 SVGAGI.

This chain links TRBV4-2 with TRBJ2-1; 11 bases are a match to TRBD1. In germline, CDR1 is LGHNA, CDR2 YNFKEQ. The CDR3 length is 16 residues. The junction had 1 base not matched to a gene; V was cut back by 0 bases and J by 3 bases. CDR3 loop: CASSQEGTGGYNEQFF. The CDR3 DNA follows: TGTGCCAGCAGCCAAGAGGGGACAGGGGGCTACAATGAGCAGTTCTTC.